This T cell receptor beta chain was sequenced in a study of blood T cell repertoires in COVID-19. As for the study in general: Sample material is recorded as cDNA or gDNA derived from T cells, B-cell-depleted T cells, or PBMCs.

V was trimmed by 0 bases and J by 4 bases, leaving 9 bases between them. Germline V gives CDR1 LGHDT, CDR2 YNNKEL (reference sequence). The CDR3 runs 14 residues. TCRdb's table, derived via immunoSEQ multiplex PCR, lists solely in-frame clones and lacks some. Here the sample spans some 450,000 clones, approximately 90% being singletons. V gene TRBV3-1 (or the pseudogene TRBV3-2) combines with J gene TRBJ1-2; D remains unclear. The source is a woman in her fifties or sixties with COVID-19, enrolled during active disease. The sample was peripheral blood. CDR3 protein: CASSQDQSLYGYTF. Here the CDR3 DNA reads TGTGCCAGCAGCCAAGATCAGTCCCTCTATGGCTACACCTTC.